What follows is one T cell receptor (beta chain) and its context. Germline CDR1 reads MNHEY; CDR2 reads SMNVEV (reference sequence). The length of the CDR3 is 16 residues. V lost 2 bases, J lost 0 bases, and 6 bases stayed unmatched. The sample belongs to a study of blood T cell repertoires in COVID-19. Profiled with immunoSEQ multiplex PCR; TCRdb holds only in-frame clones, not every one. The table shows 140,000 or so clones, with 80% to 90% occurring only once. The specimen sequenced was PBMCs or T cells enriched from blood (not recorded which). V gene TRBV27 combines with J gene TRBJ2-5; 7 bases fit TRBD2. This receptor was taken from a woman in her forties or fifties with acute COVID-19. The CDR3 loop is CASSLLTSVNQETQYF. The DNA for the CDR3 is TGTGCCAGCAGTTTACTAACTAGCGTAAACCAAGAGACCCAGTACTTC.